The clone carrying this T cell receptor beta chain was counted once. The antigen remains undetermined. Sequenced by immunoSEQ multiplex PCR; TCRdb stores in-frame clones only, minus some. In the table there are over 85,000 clones, over 90% of which are singletons. The data originate from a study of T cells in pancreatic ductal adenocarcinoma. This CDR3 comprises 15 residues. Unmatched junction bases numbered 8, after V lost 5 bases and J lost 2 bases. Germline loops: CDR1 MNHEY, CDR2 SVGAGI. Regarding the study as a whole: Blood clonality (about 0.069) did not differ significantly from tumor (about 0.12). Tumor samples had fewer productive templates and approximately 8-fold fewer unique clonotypes than blood.

Surgery without prior neoadjuvant therapy was the treatment of the selected pancreatic ductal adenocarcinoma patients. The receptor was derived from a human donor with pancreatic ductal adenocarcinoma. The sample taken for sequencing was PBMCs. The V call is TRBV6-5, the J call TRBJ2-5; 7 nucleotides match TRBD1. CDR3 DNA: TGTGCCAGCAGTCAGAACCCGGGACAGCAAGAGACCCAGTACTTC. Its translation is CASSQNPGQQETQYF.